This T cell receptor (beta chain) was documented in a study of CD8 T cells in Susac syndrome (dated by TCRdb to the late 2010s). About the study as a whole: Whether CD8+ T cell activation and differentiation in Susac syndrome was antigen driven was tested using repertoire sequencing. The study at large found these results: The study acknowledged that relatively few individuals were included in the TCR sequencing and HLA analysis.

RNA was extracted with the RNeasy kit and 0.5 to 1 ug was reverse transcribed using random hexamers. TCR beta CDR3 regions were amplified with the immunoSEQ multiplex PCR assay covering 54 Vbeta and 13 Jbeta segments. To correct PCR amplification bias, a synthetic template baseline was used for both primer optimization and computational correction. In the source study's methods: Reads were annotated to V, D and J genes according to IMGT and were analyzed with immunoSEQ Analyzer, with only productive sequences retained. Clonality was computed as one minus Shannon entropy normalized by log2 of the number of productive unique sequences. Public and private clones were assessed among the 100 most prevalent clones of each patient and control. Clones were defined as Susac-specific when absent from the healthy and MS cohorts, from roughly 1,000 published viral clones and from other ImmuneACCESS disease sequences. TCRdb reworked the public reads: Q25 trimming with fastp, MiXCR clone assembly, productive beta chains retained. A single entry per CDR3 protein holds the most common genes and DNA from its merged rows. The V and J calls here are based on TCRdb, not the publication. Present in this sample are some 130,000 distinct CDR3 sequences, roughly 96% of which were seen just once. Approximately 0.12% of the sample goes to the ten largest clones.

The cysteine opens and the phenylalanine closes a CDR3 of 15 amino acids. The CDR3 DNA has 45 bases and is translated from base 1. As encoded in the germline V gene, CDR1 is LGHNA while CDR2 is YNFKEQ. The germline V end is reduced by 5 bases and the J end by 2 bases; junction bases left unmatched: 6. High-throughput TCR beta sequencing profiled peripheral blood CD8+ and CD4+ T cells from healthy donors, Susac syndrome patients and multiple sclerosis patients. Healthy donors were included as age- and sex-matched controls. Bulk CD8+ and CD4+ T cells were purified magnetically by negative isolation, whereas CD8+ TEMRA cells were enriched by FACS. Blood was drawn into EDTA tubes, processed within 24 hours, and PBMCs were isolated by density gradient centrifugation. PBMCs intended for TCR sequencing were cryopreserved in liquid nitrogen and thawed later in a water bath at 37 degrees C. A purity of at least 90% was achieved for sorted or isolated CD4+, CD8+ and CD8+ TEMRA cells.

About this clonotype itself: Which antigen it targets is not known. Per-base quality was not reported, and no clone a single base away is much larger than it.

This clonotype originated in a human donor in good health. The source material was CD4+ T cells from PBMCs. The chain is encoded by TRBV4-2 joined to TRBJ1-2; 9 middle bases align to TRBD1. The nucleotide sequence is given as TGTGCCAGCAGCGGGACAGGGAGCCGAAACTATGGCTACACCTTC. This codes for CASSGTGSRNYGYTF.